This T cell receptor beta chain was retrieved from a study of a mutant IDH1 vaccine in newly diagnosed glioma. Measured with immunoSEQ multiplex PCR; TCRdb has only the in-frame clones, and not every one. The table records about 65,000 clones, 85% of them present only once. Time point of the sample: week 23, last vaccination. With topical imiquimod, each dose of the vaccine consisted of 300 ug of mutant IDH1 20-mer peptide. Details on this clone: Its specificity is unknown.

This material consisted of PBMCs, taken from a glioma patient whose treatment included an IDH1 peptide vaccine. This TCR came from a man aged 25 to 40 with glioma.

CDR3: CASSSNRPSITDTQYF. CDR3 nucleotide sequence: TGTGCCAGCAGTTCCAATCGGCCCTCTATCACAGATACGCAGTATTTT. The V gene is TRBV6-5, the J gene TRBJ2-3, with unresolved D. This CDR3 has 16 amino acids. Germline CDR1 reads MNHEY; CDR2 reads SVGAGI. The germline V and J ends were trimmed by 4 bases and 2 bases, with 16 bases remaining between them.